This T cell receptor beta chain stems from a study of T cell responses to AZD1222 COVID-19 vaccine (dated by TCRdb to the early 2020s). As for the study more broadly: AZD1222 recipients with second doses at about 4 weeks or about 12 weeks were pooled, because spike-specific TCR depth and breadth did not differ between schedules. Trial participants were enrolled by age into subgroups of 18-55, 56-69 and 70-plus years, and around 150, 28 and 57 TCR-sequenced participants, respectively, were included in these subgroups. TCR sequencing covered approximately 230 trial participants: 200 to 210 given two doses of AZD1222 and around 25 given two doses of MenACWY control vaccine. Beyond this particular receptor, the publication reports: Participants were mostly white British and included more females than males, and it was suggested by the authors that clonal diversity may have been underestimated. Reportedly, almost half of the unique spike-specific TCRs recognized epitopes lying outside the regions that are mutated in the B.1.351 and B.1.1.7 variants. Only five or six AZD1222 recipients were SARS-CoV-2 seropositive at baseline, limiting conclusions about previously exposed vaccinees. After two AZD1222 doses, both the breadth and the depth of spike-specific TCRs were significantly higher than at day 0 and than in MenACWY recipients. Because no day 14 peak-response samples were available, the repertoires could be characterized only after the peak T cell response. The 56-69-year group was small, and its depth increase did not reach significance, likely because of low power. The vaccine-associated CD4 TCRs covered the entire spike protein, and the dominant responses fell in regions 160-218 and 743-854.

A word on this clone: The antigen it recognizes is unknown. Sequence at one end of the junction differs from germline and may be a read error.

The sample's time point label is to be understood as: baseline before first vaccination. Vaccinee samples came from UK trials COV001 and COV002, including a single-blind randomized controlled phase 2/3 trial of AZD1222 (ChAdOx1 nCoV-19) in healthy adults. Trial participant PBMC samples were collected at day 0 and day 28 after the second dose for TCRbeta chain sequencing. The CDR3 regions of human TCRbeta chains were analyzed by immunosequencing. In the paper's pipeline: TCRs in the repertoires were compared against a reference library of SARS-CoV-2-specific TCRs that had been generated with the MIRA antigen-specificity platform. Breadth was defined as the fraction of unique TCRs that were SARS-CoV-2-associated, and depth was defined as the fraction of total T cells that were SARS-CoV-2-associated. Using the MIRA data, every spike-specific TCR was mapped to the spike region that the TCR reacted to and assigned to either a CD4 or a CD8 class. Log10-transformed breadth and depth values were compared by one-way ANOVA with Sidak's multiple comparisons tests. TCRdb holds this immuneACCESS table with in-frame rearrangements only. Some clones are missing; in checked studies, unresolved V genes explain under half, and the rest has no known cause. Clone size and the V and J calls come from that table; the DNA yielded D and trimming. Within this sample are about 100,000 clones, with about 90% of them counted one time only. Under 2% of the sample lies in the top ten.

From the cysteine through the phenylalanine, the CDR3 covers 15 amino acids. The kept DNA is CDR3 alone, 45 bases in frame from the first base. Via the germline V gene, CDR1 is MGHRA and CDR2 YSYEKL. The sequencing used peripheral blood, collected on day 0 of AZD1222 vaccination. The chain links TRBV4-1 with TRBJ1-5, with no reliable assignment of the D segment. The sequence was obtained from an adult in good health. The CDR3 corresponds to CASSPLHLSYQPQHF. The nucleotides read TGCGCCAGCAGCCCACTACATCTTAGCTATCAGCCCCAGCATTTT.